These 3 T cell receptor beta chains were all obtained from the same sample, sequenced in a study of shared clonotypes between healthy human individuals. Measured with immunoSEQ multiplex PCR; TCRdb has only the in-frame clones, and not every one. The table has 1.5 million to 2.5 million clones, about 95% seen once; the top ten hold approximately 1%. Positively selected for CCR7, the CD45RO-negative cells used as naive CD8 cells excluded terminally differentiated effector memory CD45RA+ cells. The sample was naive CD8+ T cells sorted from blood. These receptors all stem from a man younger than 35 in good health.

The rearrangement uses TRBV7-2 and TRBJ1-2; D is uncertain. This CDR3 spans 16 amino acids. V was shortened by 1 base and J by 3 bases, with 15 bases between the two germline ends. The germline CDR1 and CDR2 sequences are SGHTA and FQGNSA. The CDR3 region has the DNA TGTGCCAGCAGCTTAGTCCCTGAAAGGGTAGACTATGGCTACACCTTC. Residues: CASSLVPERVDYGYTF.

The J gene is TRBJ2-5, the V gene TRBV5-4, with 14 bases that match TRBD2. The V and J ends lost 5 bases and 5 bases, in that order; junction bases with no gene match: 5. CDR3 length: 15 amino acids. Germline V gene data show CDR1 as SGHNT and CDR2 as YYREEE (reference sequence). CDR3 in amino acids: CASSSGLAGVETQYF. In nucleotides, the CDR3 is TGTGCCAGCAGTTCGGGACTAGCGGGGGTCGAGACCCAGTACTTC. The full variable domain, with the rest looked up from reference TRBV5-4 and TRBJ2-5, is ETGVTQSPTHLIKTRGQQVTLRCSSQSGHNTVSWYQQALGQGPQFIFQYYREEENGRGNFPPRFSGLQFPNYSSELNVNALELDDSALYLCASSSGLAGVETQYFGPGTRLLVL.

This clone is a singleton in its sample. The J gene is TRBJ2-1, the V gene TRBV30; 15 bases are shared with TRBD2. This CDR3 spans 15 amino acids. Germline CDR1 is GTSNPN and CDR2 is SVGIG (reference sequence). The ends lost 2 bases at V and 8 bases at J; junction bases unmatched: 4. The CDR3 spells CAWSSGTSGRHEQFF. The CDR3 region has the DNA TGTGCCTGGAGTTCCGGGACTAGCGGGAGGCATGAGCAGTTCTTC. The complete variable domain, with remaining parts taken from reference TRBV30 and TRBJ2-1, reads SQTIHQWPATLVQPVGSPLSLECTVEGTSNPNLYWYRQAAGRGLQLLFYSVGIGQISSEVPQNLSASRPQDRQFILSSKKLLLSDSGFYLCAWSSGTSGRHEQFFGPGTRLTVL.